Shown below are 13 T cell receptor beta chains from a single sample sequenced in a study of technical replicates of blood from a handful of donors. The table came from immunoSEQ multiplex PCR; TCRdb's copy has only in-frame clones and leaves some out. The sample lists tens of thousands of clones, around 94% seen once, with 0.38% in the top ten. The material sequenced was T cells isolated from PBMCs. The receptors shown here come from a human donor in good health.

This clone came up once. The chain links TRBV5-6 to TRBJ2-3; D perhaps matches TRBD1 (6 bases). The germline V gene has CDR1 SGHDT and CDR2 YYEEEE. V was clipped by 3 bases and J by 4 bases, with 15 bases between them. CDR3 length: 15 amino acids. The CDR3 DNA follows: TGTGCCAGCAGCTCGTATCGGACAGTCCCAGATACGCAGTATTTT. The encoded protein is CASSSYRTVPDTQYF.

CDR3 residues: CASSYSWLAGNEQYF. CDR3 coding DNA: TGTGCCAGCAGTTACTCGTGGTTAGCGGGAAATGAGCAGTACTTC. The chain employs TRBV6-6 and TRBJ2-7, with TRBD2 identical over 8 bases. Germline V CDR1 and CDR2: MNHNY, SVGAGI (reference sequence). The CDR3 loop spans 15 amino acids. Trimming removed 0 bases from V and 7 bases from J; junction bases left unmatched: 8.

This clone occurred once. The chain couples TRBV7-9 to TRBJ2-1, with D unclear. The CDR3 is 13 amino acids. V was pared by 2 bases and J by 5 bases, with 7 bases between. CDR1 and CDR2 from the germline V gene are SEHNR and FQNEAQ (reference sequence). The CDR3 coding sequence is TGTGCCAGCAGCTTAAGAGTCGACAATGAGCAGTTCTTC. Its protein is CASSLRVDNEQFF.

The V call is TRBV27, the J call TRBJ2-7; D is possibly TRBD1 (6 bases). V was clipped by 5 bases and J by 4 bases, with 9 bases between them. This CDR3 is built from 12 residues. CDR1 MNHEY and CDR2 SMNVEV come from the germline V gene (reference sequence). In DNA, the CDR3 is TGTGCCAGCAGTATGGGGGCTTACGAGCAGTACTTC. Its protein product is CASSMGAYEQYF.

This sequence joins TRBV2 and TRBJ2-7, with 14 positions matching TRBD2. This CDR3 has 14 residues. J gave up 6 bases and V 6 bases, and 4 bases lay outside the gene matches. Germline values: CDR1 SNHLY, CDR2 FYNNEI. The CDR3 reads CASSPGTSGSEQYF. CDR3 coding DNA: TGTGCCAGCAGCCCAGGGACTAGCGGGAGCGAGCAGTACTTC.

V gene TRBV27 combines with J gene TRBJ2-1, with D possibly being TRBD1 (5 bases). Germline CDR1 reads MNHEY; CDR2 reads SMNVEV (reference sequence). This CDR3 spans 14 amino acids. Trimming took off 6 bases at V and 9 bases at J, with 18 bases between the two ends. Here the CDR3 reads CASSKLQDSTEQFF. In DNA form, the CDR3 reads TGTGCCAGCAGCAAACTACAGGATTCAACTGAGCAGTTCTTC.

The chain carries TRBV19 and TRBJ1-5; D perhaps matches TRBD1 (5 bases). The CDR3 is 14 amino acids. Germline CDR1 reads LNHDA; CDR2 reads SQIVND (reference sequence). Trimming pared 4 bases from V and 7 bases from J, leaving 14 bases between. The CDR3 DNA follows: TGTGCCAGTAGTAACGGGGGAACCGCCCAGCCCCAGCATTTT. Translating it yields CASSNGGTAQPQHF.

V gene TRBV4-1 combines with J gene TRBJ2-1; D is ambiguous. Germline loops: CDR1 MGHRA, CDR2 YSYEKL. This CDR3 region has 16 residues. Trimming took 1 base from V and 8 from J, leaving 18 bases between them. CDR3 sequence (DNA): TGCGCCAGCAGCCAAGCCATTAGCCTTGTTCCCCATGAGCAGTTCTTC. The encoded protein is CASSQAISLVPHEQFF.

The genes are TRBV5-6 and TRBJ1-3, with D perhaps matching TRBD1 (5 bases). Germline V gene lookup returns CDR1 SGHDT and CDR2 YYEEEE. The CDR3 totals 15 residues. The germline V and J ends were trimmed by 1 base and 0 bases, with 8 bases remaining between them. This CDR3 is CASSLKGLSGNTIYF. The CDR3 nucleotides are TGTGCCAGCAGCTTGAAGGGACTCTCTGGAAACACCATATATTTT.

The rearrangement joins TRBV7-9 to TRBJ2-7, with no clear D. The CDR3 covers 14 residues. Deletions cut 1 base from V and 0 bases from J, with 7 bases between. Germline lookup yields CDR1 SEHNR and CDR2 FQNEAQ (reference sequence). The CDR3 DNA is TGTGCCAGCAGCTTAGTTCACAACTCCTACGAGCAGTACTTC. Its translation: CASSLVHNSYEQYF.

The V call is TRBV29-1, the J call TRBJ2-5; TRBD1 matches 7 bases. Germline V lookup: CDR1 SQVTM, CDR2 ANQGSEA. Trimming removed 4 bases from V and 7 bases from J; junction bases left unmatched: 6. The CDR3 sequence is 12 residues long. The CDR3 sequence: CSVVEAGGTQYF. The CDR3 DNA sequence: TGCAGCGTTGTGGAAGCAGGGGGGACCCAGTACTTC.

The CDR3 coding sequence is TGTGCCAGCAGTGAGCAGAATGAAAAACTGTTTTTT. Translating gives CASSEQNEKLFF. The V call is TRBV25-1, the J call TRBJ1-4; D gene unclear. Germline lookup yields CDR1 MGHDK and CDR2 SYGVNS. Trimming pared 3 bases from V and 5 bases from J, leaving 4 bases between. The CDR3 loop spans 12 amino acids. The full variable domain, completed using reference TRBV25-1 and TRBJ1-4, is EADIYQTPRYLVIGTGKKITLECSQTMGHDKMYWYQQDPGMELHLIHYSYGVNSTEKGDLSSESTVSRIRTEHFPLTLESARPSHTSQYLCASSEQNEKLFFGSGTQLSVL.

Here the CDR3 DNA reads TGTGCCAGCAGCTTTATAAACTATGGCTACACCTTC. Its translation is CASSFINYGYTF. V gene TRBV7-6 combines with J gene TRBJ1-2; unclear D gene. Trimming removed 3 bases at V and 2 bases at J, with 4 bases between. Germline lookup yields CDR1 SGHVS and CDR2 FNYEAQ. The CDR3 sequence is 12 residues long. Full variable domain (missing parts from reference TRBV7-6 and TRBJ1-2): GAGVSQSPRYKVTKRGQDVALRCDPISGHVSLYWYRQALGQGPEFLTYFNYEAQQDKSGLPNDRFSAERPEGSISTLTIQRTEQRDSAMYRCASSFINYGYTFGSGTRLTVV.